These 25 T cell receptor beta chains came from one sample sequenced in a study of cytomegalovirus exposure and HLA in healthy donors. Both 60 Vbeta primers and 13 Jbeta primers went into the PCR. Only in-frame clones appear in the TCRdb table, and some are missing; sequencing was by immunoSEQ multiplex PCR. The sample yields approximately 160,000 clones, less than 90% seen once. The source material was PBMCs. The source of these receptors is a man aged 50 to 59 in good health and CMV-seropositive.

The rearrangement joins TRBV13 to TRBJ1-5, with a tentative D call TRBD1 (6 bases). Germline CDR1 PRHDT, CDR2 FYEKMQ (reference sequence). Trimming removed 0 bases from V and 7 bases from J, with 10 bases in between. This CDR3 contains 14 residues. CDR3 sequence: CASSLGGAGQPQHF. In nucleotides, the CDR3 is TGTGCCAGCAGCTTAGGGGGGGCAGGGCAGCCCCAGCATTTT. The variable domain in full, completed from reference TRBV13 and TRBJ1-5, reads AAGVIQSPRHLIKEKRETATLKCYPIPRHDTVYWYQQGPGQDPQFLISFYEKMQSDKGSIPDRFSAQQFSDYHSELNMSSLELGDSALYFCASSLGGAGQPQHFGDGTRLSIL.

The chain is built from TRBV6-1 and TRBJ1-1; TRBD1 agrees at 12 bases. Looked up from germline, CDR1 is MNHNS and CDR2 is SASEGT. With 4 bases clipped from V and 4 bases from J, the junction kept 10 bases outside the gene matches. This CDR3 has 17 residues. The DNA for the CDR3 is TGTGCCAGCAGTGCTCCCCCGGGACAGGGGGCCCCCACTGAAGCTTTCTTT. This codes for CASSAPPGQGAPTEAFF.

The rearrangement joins TRBV5-6 to TRBJ1-2, with D perhaps matching TRBD1 (6 bases). The CDR3 is made up of 14 amino acids. V gave up 2 bases and J gave up 6 bases, with 14 bases separating them. CDR1 and CDR2 from the germline V gene are SGHDT and YYEEEE. The CDR3 region has the DNA TGTGCCAGCAGCTTTGGACAGAGGAAGGATGGCTACACCTTC. As protein: CASSFGQRKDGYTF. Combining the CDR3 with reference TRBV5-6 and TRBJ1-2 gives the whole variable domain DAGVTQSPTHLIKTRGQQVTLRCSPKSGHDTVSWYQQALGQGPQFIFQYYEEEERQRGNFPDRFSGHQFPNYSSELNVNALLLGDSALYLCASSFGQRKDGYTFGSGTRLTVV.

The chain has TRBV5-4 and TRBJ2-7, with TRBD2 identical over 14 bases. Trimming removed 4 bases from V and 7 bases from J; junction bases left unmatched: 7. From germline, CDR1 is SGHNT and CDR2 YYREEE (reference sequence). The CDR3 consists of 15 residues. The CDR3 region is CASSPGTSGSGEQYF. The CDR3 DNA reads as TGTGCCAGCAGCCCAGGGACTAGCGGGAGTGGGGAGCAGTACTTC.

The CDR3 bases are TGTGCCAGCAGTTTCCGACTGACCAATGAAAAACTGTTTTTT. Amino acids: CASSFRLTNEKLFF. This rearrangement joins TRBV28 to TRBJ1-4; no firm D call. Trimming shortened V by 3 bases and J by 5 bases, and 10 bases separated the two germline ends. Looked up from germline, CDR1 is MDHEN and CDR2 is SYDVKM. The CDR3 sequence is 14 residues long.

With respect to this clone: The same CDR3 can be traced to other DNA sequences in this sample. The chain recombines TRBV10-3 with TRBJ2-2, with 11 bases lining up with TRBD1. CDR1 ENHRY and CDR2 SYGVKD come from the germline V gene. This CDR3 has 14 amino acids. The V segment lost 6 bases and the J segment 4 bases; nucleotides outside the gene matches: 1. For the CDR3, the DNA is TGTGCCATCAGGGGGACAGGGGGCACCGGGGAGCTGTTTTTT. This encodes CAIRGTGGTGELFF.

The rearrangement joins TRBV7-9 to TRBJ2-7, with 7 bases lining up with TRBD2. J gave up 0 bases and V 5 bases, and 4 bases lay outside the gene matches. The CDR3 consists of 14 residues. Germline CDR1 reads SEHNR; CDR2 reads FQNEAQ (reference sequence). The CDR3 nucleotides are TGTGCCAGCAGCAAGGGACTAAGCTCCTACGAGCAGTACTTC. This encodes CASSKGLSSYEQYF.

The chain recombines TRBV13 with TRBJ2-5; no clear D. The CDR3 totals 12 residues. The germline gives CDR1 PRHDT, CDR2 FYEKMQ (reference sequence). Trimming pared 3 bases from V and 3 bases from J, leaving 5 bases between. The DNA for the CDR3 is TGTGCCAGCAGCTTGGCCAAAGAGACCCAGTACTTC. Its translation: CASSLAKETQYF.

As for this clone: A junction boundary mismatches the germline segment, possibly from a read error. This chain connects TRBV19 to TRBJ1-6, with a possible D match to TRBD1 (5 bases). The germline V gene encodes CDR1 LNHDA and CDR2 SQIVND (reference sequence). The CDR3 totals 14 residues. CDR3 nucleotides: TGTGCCAGTAGTATACAGGGAAATAATACACCCCTCCACTTT. This codes for CASSIQGNNTPLHF.

The gene calls are TRBV4-1 and TRBJ2-2; no clear D. Germline loops: CDR1 MGHRA, CDR2 YSYEKL. The CDR3 runs 16 residues. V lost 1 base, J lost 0 bases, and 9 bases lay in between. The CDR3 nucleotides are TGCGCCAGCAGCCAAGTGCCAGCGTCGAACACCGGGGAGCTGTTTTTT. It yields the protein CASSQVPASNTGELFF.

The chain uses TRBV2 and TRBJ1-5; D unresolved. Between the trimmed V and J ends, which lost 3 bases and 3 bases, there was a span of 6 bases. CDR3 length: 13 residues. In germline, CDR1 is SNHLY, CDR2 FYNNEI. The CDR3 reads CASSDYNNQPQHF. In DNA form, the CDR3 reads TGTGCCAGCAGTGATTACAACAATCAGCCCCAGCATTTT.

Concerning this clone itself: Germline and junction disagree at one end, which may indicate a read error. The chain links TRBV7-9 to TRBJ1-3; TRBD1 might be the D (6 bases). CDR1 and CDR2 from the germline V gene are SEHNR and FQNEAQ (reference sequence). There are 16 residues in the CDR3. The CDR3 loop reads CSSSLGRGASGNTIYF. CDR3 bases: TGTTCCAGCAGCTTAGGACGGGGGGCCTCTGGAAACACCATATATTTT.

The chain is built from TRBV14 and TRBJ2-7; 7 bases map to TRBD1. Trimming removed 0 bases from V and 4 bases from J; junction bases left unmatched: 9. This CDR3 contains 16 residues. Germline assignment: CDR1 SGHDN and CDR2 FVKESK. The CDR3 is CASSQDLRTGKYEQYF. The CDR3 bases are TGTGCCAGCAGCCAAGATCTTCGGACAGGCAAGTACGAGCAGTACTTC.

The chain recombines TRBV28 with TRBJ2-5; TRBD2 matches 7 bases. The CDR3 totals 16 residues. Unmatched junction bases numbered 8, after V lost 2 bases and J lost 2 bases. Germline V gene sequence: CDR1 MDHEN, CDR2 SYDVKM. The CDR3 bases are TGTGCCAGCAGTTTAGGTAGCGGGCTCTTGCAAGAGACCCAGTACTTC. Translated: CASSLGSGLLQETQYF. The variable domain in full, completed from reference TRBV28 and TRBJ2-5, reads DVKVTQSSRYLVKRTGEKVFLECVQDMDHENMFWYRQDPGLGLRLIYFSYDVKMKEKGDIPEGYSVSREKKERFSLILESASTNQTSMYLCASSLGSGLLQETQYFGPGTRLLVL.

This chain joins TRBV11-1 and TRBJ2-5; tentative D call: TRBD2 (6 bases). Trimming removed 1 base from V and 2 bases from J, with 11 bases in between. Germline assignment: CDR1 SGHAT and CDR2 FQDESV (reference sequence). The CDR3 is 15 amino acids. The CDR3 region has the DNA TGTGCCAGCAGCTTAGTTTCGGGGGTACAAGAGACCCAGTACTTC. Translation gives CASSLVSGVQETQYF.

This clone appeared a single time. The V gene is TRBV6-5, the J gene TRBJ1-1, with no clear D. V shed 5 bases and J shed 0 bases, with 10 bases lying between them. The germline CDR1 and CDR2 sequences are MNHEY and SVGAGI. The CDR3 totals 14 residues. The chain's CDR3 is CASSVEQLNTEAFF. CDR3 DNA sequence: TGTGCCAGCAGTGTTGAGCAATTGAACACTGAAGCTTTCTTT.

The rearrangement joins TRBV9 to TRBJ2-5, with 11 bases fitting TRBD2. CDR1 and CDR2 (germline): SGDLS, YYNGEE. Trimming removed 7 bases from V and 9 bases from J; junction bases left unmatched: 8. The CDR3 is 13 residues long. In nucleotides, the CDR3 is TGTGCCAGCTTGACTAGCGGGGACCGGTCCCAGTACTTC. This gives the protein CASLTSGDRSQYF.

The chain links TRBV25-1 to TRBJ1-1, with 9 bases lining up with TRBD1. CDR3 length: 14 residues. Germline values: CDR1 MGHDK, CDR2 SYGVNS. The J segment lost 3 bases and the V segment lost 7 bases, leaving 6 bases of the junction unmatched. CDR3 nucleotide sequence: TGTGCCAGCACTGGGACAGGGTTGGACACTGAAGCTTTCTTT. Translating it yields CASTGTGLDTEAFF.

The rearrangement uses TRBV7-9 and TRBJ2-5; 10 nucleotides line up with TRBD1. Germline CDR1 is SEHNR and CDR2 is FQNEAQ (reference sequence). The J segment lost 1 base and the V segment lost 5 bases, leaving 7 bases of the junction unmatched. The CDR3 sequence is 16 residues long. CDR3 sequence: CASSVRDRGPQETQYF. CDR3 coding DNA: TGTGCCAGCAGCGTCCGGGACAGGGGCCCCCAAGAGACCCAGTACTTC.

V usage is TRBV30 and J usage is TRBJ2-5; the match to TRBD2 covers 8 bases. This CDR3 comprises 17 residues. In germline, CDR1 is GTSNPN, CDR2 SVGIG (reference sequence). V gave up 0 bases and J gave up 2 bases; unmatched junction bases: 11. The CDR3: CAWSVRSGAGGQETQYF. The DNA of the CDR3 is TGTGCCTGGAGTGTACGAAGCGGGGCGGGGGGACAAGAGACCCAGTACTTC.

The rearrangement links TRBV27 to TRBJ2-7; D not certain. V gave up 3 bases and J gave up 1 base, with 7 bases separating them. CDR3 length: 13 residues. CDR1 MNHEY and CDR2 SMNVEV come from the germline V gene (reference sequence). The CDR3 spells CASSFKPSYEQYF. The CDR3 nucleotides read TGTGCCAGCAGTTTTAAGCCATCCTACGAGCAGTACTTC.

This clone was seen more than once but under ten times. The chain uses TRBV2 and TRBJ1-2; no clear D gene. Germline values: CDR1 SNHLY, CDR2 FYNNEI. Trimming pared 0 bases from V and 2 bases from J, leaving 7 bases between. The CDR3 runs to 14 residues. CDR3 residues: CASSEAAANYGYTF. Here the CDR3 DNA reads TGTGCCAGCAGTGAAGCGGCGGCGAACTATGGCTACACCTTC.

The chain couples TRBV7-2 to TRBJ1-2; the D gene is possibly TRBD1 (5 bases). Trimming shortened V by 1 base and J by 12 bases, and 6 bases separated the two germline ends. CDR3 length: 10 residues. Germline V gene lookup returns CDR1 SGHTA and CDR2 FQGNSA. Written as DNA, the CDR3 is TGTGCCAGCAGCTTAGGGGGGGACACCTTC. Translating gives CASSLGGDTF.

In regard to this clone: The germline gene is not matched at one end of the junction; a read error may be the cause. The V call is TRBV7-9, the J call TRBJ1-2; perhaps TRBD1 as D (5 bases). The CDR3 totals 15 residues. Germline values: CDR1 SEHNR, CDR2 FQNEAQ (reference sequence). The CDR3 spells CSSSLIVRASYGYTF. CDR3 nucleotides: TGTTCCAGCAGCTTAATCGTCAGGGCGAGCTATGGCTACACCTTC.

This clone was seen just once. The chain has TRBV4-2 and TRBJ2-5; weak D call: TRBD2 (5 bases). Germline V CDR1 and CDR2: LGHNA, YNFKEQ. The CDR3 contains 15 residues. With 2 bases removed from V and 1 base from J, the gap between germline ends came to 11 bases. CDR3 loop: CASSQNAGSQETQYF. CDR3 nucleotide sequence: TGTGCCAGCAGCCAAAACGCGGGCTCCCAAGAGACCCAGTACTTC.